These T cell receptor beta chains were read from a single sample in a study of beta chain features in type 1 diabetes. Sequenced by immunoSEQ multiplex PCR; TCRdb stores in-frame clones only, minus some. The table lists 100,000 to 150,000 clones, roughly 17% of them singletons. The sample was central memory CD4+ T cells from blood. The receptors come from a man aged 18 to 35 with type 1 diabetes. Each CDR3 is given with its conserved first and last residue. The order of the fields is J gene, clone size, V gene, D gene, CDR3 DNA, CDR3 protein. The D gene is left open where the match is weak. A row's size may be missing; if present it is once, few, many or a size class.

TRBJ2-5 NA TRBV7-2 TRBD2 TGTGCCAGCAGCCCGGGACTAGCTCAAGAGACCCAGTACTTC CASSPGLAQETQYF
TRBJ1-5 NA TRBV2 NA TGTGCCAGCAGTTACAGTGATAGCAATCAGCCCCAGCATTTT CASSYSDSNQPQHF
TRBJ1-2 NA TRBV28 TRBD1 TGTGCCAGCAGTTTGGACAGGGAGGACTATGGCTACACCTTC CASSLDREDYGYTF
TRBJ2-7 NA TRBV7-2 TRBD1 TGTGCCAGCAGCTTAGAGCGTTGGGACAGCTGGGAGCAGTACTTC CASSLERWDSWEQYF
TRBJ2-7 few TRBV25-1 TRBD2 TGTGCCAGCAGTGACGGGAGGTCGGGCTCCTACGAGCAGTACTTC CASSDGRSGSYEQYF
TRBJ1-5 few TRBV29-1 NA TGCAGCGTTTCCGGGACCCAAGGCAATCAGCCCCAGCATTTT CSVSGTQGNQPQHF
TRBJ2-2 few TRBV6-1 NA TGTGCCAGCAGTGAAATTCCGATTACGAACACCGGGGAGCTGTTTTTT CASSEIPITNTGELFF
TRBJ2-1 few TRBV18 TRBD1 TGTGCCAGCTCACCAAGGACAGGGGCCGCCAGGGGAGAGCAGTTCTTC CASSPRTGAARGEQFF
TRBJ2-1 few TRBV18 NA TGTGCCAGCTCACCTCTAGACAGTTTCTCCTACAATGAGCAGTTCTTC CASSPLDSFSYNEQFF
TRBJ2-7 few TRBV4-2 TRBD1 TGTGCCAGCAGCCAGTACAGGGGTGCTGAGGACGAGCAGTACTTC CASSQYRGAEDEQYF
TRBJ2-5 few TRBV6-5 NA TGTGCCAGCAGTTGGGAAGGGGTCGGCCCGGAGACCCAGTACTTC CASSWEGVGPETQYF
TRBJ2-1 NA TRBV5-4 NA TGTGCCAGCAGCTTTGGGGGCGTTGAGCAGTTCTTC CASSFGGVEQFF
TRBJ2-1 NA TRBV5-1 TRBD2 TGCGCCAGCAGCTTGGTCGCGGGAGCGGACAATGAGCAGTTCTTC CASSLVAGADNEQFF
TRBJ1-2 NA TRBV7-3 NA TGTGCCAGCAGCTTAACGCAGGGGCGGGATGGCTACACCTTC CASSLTQGRDGYTF
TRBJ2-1 few TRBV5-8 TRBD1 TGTGCCAGCAGCTTACAGGGGAAGTACAATGAGCAGTTCTTC CASSLQGKYNEQFF
TRBJ2-5 few TRBV7-9 TRBD2 TGTGCCAGCAGCTATGGACTAGCGGGGGCCCTCCAAGAGACCCAGTACTTC CASSYGLAGALQETQYF
TRBJ2-5 few TRBV30 NA TGTGCCTGGAGCCCTGGGACTTCCCAAGAGACCCAGTACTTC CAWSPGTSQETQYF
TRBJ2-7 NA TRBV6-5 NA TGTGCCAGCAGTTATCGGGGGAACTACGAGCAGTACTTC CASSYRGNYEQYF
TRBJ1-1 many TRBV30 NA TGTGCCTGGAGCGGACTAGGCAACACTGAAGCTTTCTTT CAWSGLGNTEAFF
TRBJ1-2 NA TRBV30 NA TGTGCCTGGAGTGAACAGCTCTATGGCTACACCTTC CAWSEQLYGYTF
TRBJ1-4 few TRBV29-1 NA TGCAGCGTCCGACCAGGTCGGGGTGAAAAACTGTTTTTT CSVRPGRGEKLFF
TRBJ2-1 few TRBV15 NA TGTGCCACCAGCAGTCCGGGACTCAAAAATGAGCAGTTCTTC CATSSPGLKNEQFF
TRBJ1-1 few TRBV11-2 TRBD1 TGTGCCAGCAGCTCAAACAGGGGGAGGGACACTGAAGCTTTCTTT CASSSNRGRDTEAFF
TRBJ2-5 once TRBV4-1 NA TGCGCCAGCAGCCTACTCGGAGAGACCCAGTACTTC CASSLLGETQYF
TRBJ2-1 few TRBV7-3 NA TGTGCCAGCAGCTCGGACCTTTTCAATGAGCAGTTCTTC CASSSDLFNEQFF
TRBJ1-3 NA TRBV21-1 NA TGTGCCACTCACCGGGAGTCCCACTCTGGAAACACCATATATTTT CATHRESHSGNTIYF
TRBJ1-1 NA TRBV7-9 NA TGTGCCAGCAGCTTGAGTCTGGCACGGGCTTTCTTT CASSLSLARAFF
TRBJ2-7 few TRBV6-5 NA TGTGCCAGCAGTTATGGAAGGGGCTACGAGCAGTACTTC CASSYGRGYEQYF
TRBJ2-2 NA TRBV5-1 NA TGCGCCAGCAGCTTGCTCCCGGGACAAACCGGGGAGCTGTTTTTT CASSLLPGQTGELFF
TRBJ1-1 NA TRBV29-1 NA TGCAGCGTTGAAGATAGGAACAGCTTGAACACTGAAGCTTTCTTT CSVEDRNSLNTEAFF
TRBJ2-7 few TRBV30 NA TGTGCCTGGAGTGCCGGGGGCGCAGACGAGCAGTACTTC CAWSAGGADEQYF
TRBJ2-2 few TRBV7-8 NA TGTGCCAGCAGCGACCGACGGGTCCCCACCGGGGAGCTGTTTTTT CASSDRRVPTGELFF
TRBJ2-1 few TRBV7-2 NA TGTGCCAGCAGCTTAGCAGGAGGAGGGACCTACAATGAGCAGTTCTTC CASSLAGGGTYNEQFF
TRBJ1-5 few TRBV5-1 NA TGCGCCAGCAGCTTGACCGGGACGGTCGGGCCCCAGCATTTT CASSLTGTVGPQHF
TRBJ2-1 NA TRBV6-6 TRBD1 TGTGCCAGCAGCTTCGGACAGGACGAACAGTTCTTC CASSFGQDEQFF
TRBJ1-5 NA TRBV20-1 NA TGCAGTGCTAGGGGGAGAGAGCCCCAGCATTTT CSARGREPQHF
TRBJ1-2 few TRBV19 NA TGTGCCAGTAGTAAACAGGGATGGGATGGCTACACCTTC CASSKQGWDGYTF
TRBJ1-2 few TRBV29-1 NA TGCAGCGCGGTTCCGGGCGGGGATGGCTACACCTTC CSAVPGGDGYTF
TRBJ2-7 NA TRBV7-3 NA TGTGCCAGCAGCAAACCCTCCGAGGCCTACGAGCAGTACTTC CASSKPSEAYEQYF
TRBJ2-1 NA TRBV6-6 NA TGTGCCAGCAGTTCACGAGTAAGTGAGCAGTTCTTC CASSSRVSEQFF
TRBJ2-1 NA TRBV5-4 NA TGTGCCAGCAGCTCCTGGCAAAAAGAGCAGTTCTTC CASSSWQKEQFF
TRBJ1-1 NA TRBV4-1 NA TGCGCCAGCAGCCAAGAAGTGGGCGAGGACACTGAAGCTTTCTTT CASSQEVGEDTEAFF
TRBJ2-3 NA TRBV2 NA TGTGCCAGCAGTGAACTCGGGGGCACAGATACGCAGTATTTT CASSELGGTDTQYF
TRBJ2-2 few TRBV18 NA TGTGCCAGCTCACTCTCTACTTACACCGGGGAGCTGTTTTTT CASSLSTYTGELFF
TRBJ1-2 few TRBV29-1 TRBD1 TGCAGCGTCCTACAGGGGGCCGCTAACTATGGCTACACCTTC CSVLQGAANYGYTF
TRBJ2-4 NA TRBV5-4 NA TGTGCCAGCGGCAGCAACTTAGCCAAAAACATTCAGTACTTC CASGSNLAKNIQYF
TRBJ1-2 NA TRBV30 TRBD1 TGTGCCTGGAATTTGGGACAGTCCTATGGCTACACCTTC CAWNLGQSYGYTF
TRBJ2-3 few TRBV11-2 NA TGTGCCAGCAGCCGGGAACGCACAGATACGCAGTATTTT CASSRERTDTQYF
TRBJ1-6 NA TRBV15 NA TGTGCCACCAGCAGCTCCGCCAGGGGCGAATCACCCCTCCACTTT CATSSSARGESPLHF
TRBJ2-5 few TRBV5-8 NA TGTGCTTGCTCCCGGGTCGGACAAGAGACCCAGTACTTC CACSRVGQETQYF
TRBJ1-2 NA TRBV29-1 NA TGCAGCGTTGAAGTTGGTGCACCACTTTTC CSVEVGAPLF
TRBJ1-4 NA TRBV7-2 TRBD1 TGTGCCAGCAGCCCTCGACAGGGAACTAATGAAAAACTGTTTTTT CASSPRQGTNEKLFF
TRBJ2-5 many TRBV12-5 NA TGTGCTAGTGGTTTGGCCTCTAGCACACTTGGGATTGAGACCCAGTACTTC CASGLASSTLGIETQYF
TRBJ2-1 many TRBV9 TRBD2 TGTGCCAGCAGCGATAGCGGGAGGGCCGGGAATGAGCAGTTCTTC CASSDSGRAGNEQFF
TRBJ2-3 NA TRBV7-2 NA TGTGCCAGCAGCTTAGATACAGATACGCAGTATTTT CASSLDTDTQYF
TRBJ1-1 NA TRBV25-1 NA TGTGCCAGCAGTGGTTCTAAGAACACTGAAGCTTTCTTT CASSGSKNTEAFF
TRBJ2-1 NA TRBV5-4 TRBD1 TGTGCCAGCAGCTCAGGACAGGCCTCGGTAGGAGAGTTCTTC CASSSGQASVGEFF
TRBJ2-3 few TRBV30 TRBD2 TGTTCTACTAGCGGGAGGAGCGTTAGAGCGGATACGCAGTATTTT CSTSGRSVRADTQYF
TRBJ1-5 few TRBV30 TRBD1 TGTGCCTGGGCGAGGGACAGCGCGGGCAATCAGCCCCAGCATTTT CAWARDSAGNQPQHF